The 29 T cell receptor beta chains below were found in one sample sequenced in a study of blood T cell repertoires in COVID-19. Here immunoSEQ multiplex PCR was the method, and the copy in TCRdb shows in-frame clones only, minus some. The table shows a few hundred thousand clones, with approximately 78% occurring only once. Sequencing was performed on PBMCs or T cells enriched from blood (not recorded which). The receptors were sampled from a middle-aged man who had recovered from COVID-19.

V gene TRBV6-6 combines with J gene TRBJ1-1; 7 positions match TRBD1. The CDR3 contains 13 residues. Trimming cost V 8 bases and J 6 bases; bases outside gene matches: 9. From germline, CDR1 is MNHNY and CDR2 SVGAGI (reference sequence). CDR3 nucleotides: TGTGCCAGCGCCAACAGGGGTACCGCTGAAGCTTTCTTT. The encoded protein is CASANRGTAEAFF.

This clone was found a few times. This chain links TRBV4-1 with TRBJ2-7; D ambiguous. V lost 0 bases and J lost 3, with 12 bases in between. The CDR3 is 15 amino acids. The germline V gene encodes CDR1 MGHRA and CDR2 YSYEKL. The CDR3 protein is CASSQDGARYYEQYF. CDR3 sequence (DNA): TGCGCCAGCAGCCAAGATGGAGCGAGGTACTACGAGCAGTACTTC.

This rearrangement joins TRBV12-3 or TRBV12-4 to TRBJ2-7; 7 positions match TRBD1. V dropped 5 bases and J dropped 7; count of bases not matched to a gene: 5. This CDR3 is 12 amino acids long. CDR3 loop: CASSLGTVEQYF. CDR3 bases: TGTGCCAGCAGTCTCGGGACAGTAGAGCAGTACTTC.

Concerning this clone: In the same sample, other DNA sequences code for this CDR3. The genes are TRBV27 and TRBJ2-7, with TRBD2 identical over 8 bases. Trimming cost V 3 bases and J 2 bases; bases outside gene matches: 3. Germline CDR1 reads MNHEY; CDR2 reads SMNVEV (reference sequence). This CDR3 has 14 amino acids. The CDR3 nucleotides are TGTGCCAGCAGTTTGGGCGGGGGGCCCTACGAGCAGTACTTC. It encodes CASSLGGGPYEQYF.

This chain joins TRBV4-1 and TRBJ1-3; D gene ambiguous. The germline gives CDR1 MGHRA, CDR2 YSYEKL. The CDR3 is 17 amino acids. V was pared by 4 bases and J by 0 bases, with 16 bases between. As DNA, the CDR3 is TGCGCCAGCAGCCGGAGGACGGTTGGGCTCTCTGGAAACACCATATATTTT. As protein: CASSRRTVGLSGNTIYF.

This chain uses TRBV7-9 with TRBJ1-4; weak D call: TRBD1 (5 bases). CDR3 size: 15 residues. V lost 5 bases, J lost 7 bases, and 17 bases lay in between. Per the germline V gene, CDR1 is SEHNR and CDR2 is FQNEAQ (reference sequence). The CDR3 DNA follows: TGTGCCAGCAGCAAAGGGGCCAGTCGGGGTGAAAAACTGTTTTTT. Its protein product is CASSKGASRGEKLFF.

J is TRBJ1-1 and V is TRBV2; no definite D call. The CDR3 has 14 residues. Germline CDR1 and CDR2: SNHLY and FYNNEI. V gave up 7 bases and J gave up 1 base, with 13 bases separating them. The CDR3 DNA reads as TGTGCCAGCAATGGAGGGCTTAGGAACACTGAAGCTTTCTTT. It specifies CASNGGLRNTEAFF.

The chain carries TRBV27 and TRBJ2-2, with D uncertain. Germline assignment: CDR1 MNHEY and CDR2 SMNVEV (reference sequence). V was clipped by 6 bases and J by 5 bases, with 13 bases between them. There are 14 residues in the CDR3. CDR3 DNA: TGTGCCAGCAGGCAACACTACCGGACCGGGGAGCTGTTTTTT. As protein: CASRQHYRTGELFF.

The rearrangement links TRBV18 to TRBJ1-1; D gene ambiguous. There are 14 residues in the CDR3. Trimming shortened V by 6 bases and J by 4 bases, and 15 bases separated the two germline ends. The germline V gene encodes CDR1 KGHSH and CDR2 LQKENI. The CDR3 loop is CASSRRVEGTEAFF. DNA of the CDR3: TGTGCCAGCTCCCGGAGGGTAGAAGGCACTGAAGCTTTCTTT. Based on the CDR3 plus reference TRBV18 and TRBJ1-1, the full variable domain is NAGVMQNPRHLVRRRGQEARLRCSPMKGHSHVYWYRQLPEEGLKFMVYLQKENIIDESGMPKERFSAEFPKEGPSILRIQQVVRGDSAAYFCASSRRVEGTEAFFGQGTRLTVV.

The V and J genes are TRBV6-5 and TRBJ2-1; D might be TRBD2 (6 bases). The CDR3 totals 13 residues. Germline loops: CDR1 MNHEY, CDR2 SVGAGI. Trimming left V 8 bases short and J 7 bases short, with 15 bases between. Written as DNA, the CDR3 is TGTGCCAGCGGCTCGGGGAGGCCGAATGAGCAGTTCTTC. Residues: CASGSGRPNEQFF.

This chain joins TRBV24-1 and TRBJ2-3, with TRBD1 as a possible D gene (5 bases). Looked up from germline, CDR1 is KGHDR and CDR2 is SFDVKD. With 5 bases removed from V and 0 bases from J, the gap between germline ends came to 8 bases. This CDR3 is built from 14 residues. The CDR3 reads CATSGDSSTDTQYF. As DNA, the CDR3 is TGTGCCACCAGTGGAGACAGTAGCACAGATACGCAGTATTTT.

CDR3 loop: CAAARANEKLFF. CDR3 DNA sequence: TGTGCCGCCGCGAGGGCTAATGAAAAACTGTTTTTT. The rearrangement links TRBV12-3 or TRBV12-4 to TRBJ1-4, with no clear D. The CDR3 loop spans 12 amino acids. With 11 bases removed from V and 3 bases from J, the gap between germline ends came to 10 bases.

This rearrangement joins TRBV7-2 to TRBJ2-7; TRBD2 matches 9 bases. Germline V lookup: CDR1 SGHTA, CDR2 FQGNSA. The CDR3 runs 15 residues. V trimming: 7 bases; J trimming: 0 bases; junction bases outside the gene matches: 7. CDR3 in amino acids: CASKESGGSSYEQYF. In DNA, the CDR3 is TGTGCCAGCAAAGAAAGCGGGGGGTCCTCCTACGAGCAGTACTTC.

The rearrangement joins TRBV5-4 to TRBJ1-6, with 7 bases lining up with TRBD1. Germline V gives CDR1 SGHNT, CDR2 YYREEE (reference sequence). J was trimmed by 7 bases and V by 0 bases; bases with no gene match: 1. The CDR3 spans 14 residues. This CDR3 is CASSLEQGNSPLHF. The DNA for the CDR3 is TGTGCCAGCAGCTTGGAACAGGGGAATTCACCCCTCCACTTT.

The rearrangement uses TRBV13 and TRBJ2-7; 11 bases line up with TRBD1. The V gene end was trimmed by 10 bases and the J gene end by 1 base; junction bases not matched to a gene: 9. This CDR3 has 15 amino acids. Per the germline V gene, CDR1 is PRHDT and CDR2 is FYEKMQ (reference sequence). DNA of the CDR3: TGTGCCACCGGACAGGGGGCGATACTTTCCTACGAGCAGTACTTC. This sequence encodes CATGQGAILSYEQYF.

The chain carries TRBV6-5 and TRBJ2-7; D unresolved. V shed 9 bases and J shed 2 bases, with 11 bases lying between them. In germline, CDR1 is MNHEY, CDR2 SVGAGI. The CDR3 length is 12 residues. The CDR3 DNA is TGTGCCAGTGGAGACTTCACCTACGAGCAGTACTTC. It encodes CASGDFTYEQYF.

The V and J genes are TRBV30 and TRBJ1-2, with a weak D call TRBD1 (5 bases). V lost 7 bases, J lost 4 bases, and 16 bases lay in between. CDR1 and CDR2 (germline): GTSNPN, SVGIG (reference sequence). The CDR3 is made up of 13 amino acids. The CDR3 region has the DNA TGTGCCTCCCGTCGGGGGACGAGCTATGGCTACACCTTC. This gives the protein CASRRGTSYGYTF. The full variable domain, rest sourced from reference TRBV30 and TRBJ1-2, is SQTIHQWPATLVQPVGSPLSLECTVEGTSNPNLYWYRQAAGRGLQLLFYSVGIGQISSEVPQNLSASRPQDRQFILSSKKLLLSDSGFYLCASRRGTSYGYTFGSGTRLTVV.

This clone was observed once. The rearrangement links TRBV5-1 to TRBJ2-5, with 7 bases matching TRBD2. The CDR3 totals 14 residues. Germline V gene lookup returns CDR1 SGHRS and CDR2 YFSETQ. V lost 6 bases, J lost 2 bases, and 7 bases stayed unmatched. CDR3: CASTPIGGQETQYF. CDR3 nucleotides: TGCGCCAGCACGCCCATCGGGGGGCAAGAGACCCAGTACTTC.

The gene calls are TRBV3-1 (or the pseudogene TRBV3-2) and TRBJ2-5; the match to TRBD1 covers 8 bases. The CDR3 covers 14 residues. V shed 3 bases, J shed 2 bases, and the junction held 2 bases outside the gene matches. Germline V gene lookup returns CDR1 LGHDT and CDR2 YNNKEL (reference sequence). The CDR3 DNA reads TGTGCCAGCAGCCAGGGGACAGGTCAAGAGACCCAGTACTTC. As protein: CASSQGTGQETQYF.

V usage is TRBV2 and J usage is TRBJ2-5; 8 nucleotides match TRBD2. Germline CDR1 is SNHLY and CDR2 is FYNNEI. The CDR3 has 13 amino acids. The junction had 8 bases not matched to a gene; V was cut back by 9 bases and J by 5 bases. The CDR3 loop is CARKAGEGETQYF. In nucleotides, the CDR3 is TGTGCCAGAAAAGCGGGAGAGGGGGAGACCCAGTACTTC.

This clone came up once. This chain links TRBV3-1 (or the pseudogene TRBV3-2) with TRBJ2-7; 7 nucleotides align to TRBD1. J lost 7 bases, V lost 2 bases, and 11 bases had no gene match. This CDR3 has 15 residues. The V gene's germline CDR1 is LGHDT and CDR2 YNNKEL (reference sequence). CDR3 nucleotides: TGTGCCAGCAGCCAAATACAGGGGCCGGGTGGGGAGCAGTACTTC. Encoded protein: CASSQIQGPGGEQYF.

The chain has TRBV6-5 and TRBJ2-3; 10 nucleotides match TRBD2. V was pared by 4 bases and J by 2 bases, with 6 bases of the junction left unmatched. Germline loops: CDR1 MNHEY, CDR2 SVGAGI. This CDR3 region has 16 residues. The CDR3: CASSSYSGRFTDTQYF. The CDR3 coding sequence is TGTGCCAGCAGTTCCTATAGCGGGAGGTTCACAGATACGCAGTATTTT.

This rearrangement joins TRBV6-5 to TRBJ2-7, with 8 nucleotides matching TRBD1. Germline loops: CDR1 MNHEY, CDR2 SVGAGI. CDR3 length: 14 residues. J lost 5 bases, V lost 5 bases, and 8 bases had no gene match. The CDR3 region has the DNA TGTGCCAGCAGTATAGGACAGGGTTTCAACGAGCAGTACTTC. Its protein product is CASSIGQGFNEQYF.

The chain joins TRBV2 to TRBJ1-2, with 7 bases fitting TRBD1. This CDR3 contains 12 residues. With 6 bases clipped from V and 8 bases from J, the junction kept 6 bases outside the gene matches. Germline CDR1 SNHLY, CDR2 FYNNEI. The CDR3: CASRQGTGGYTF. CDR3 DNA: TGTGCCAGCAGACAGGGGACGGGGGGCTACACCTTC.

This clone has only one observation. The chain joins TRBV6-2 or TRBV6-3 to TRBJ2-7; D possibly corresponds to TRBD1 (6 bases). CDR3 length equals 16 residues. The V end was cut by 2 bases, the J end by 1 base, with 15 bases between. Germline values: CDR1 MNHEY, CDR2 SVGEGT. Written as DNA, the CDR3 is TGTGCCAGCAGTTACACGTGGGCAGGGGTTTCCTACGAGCAGTACTTC. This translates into CASSYTWAGVSYEQYF.

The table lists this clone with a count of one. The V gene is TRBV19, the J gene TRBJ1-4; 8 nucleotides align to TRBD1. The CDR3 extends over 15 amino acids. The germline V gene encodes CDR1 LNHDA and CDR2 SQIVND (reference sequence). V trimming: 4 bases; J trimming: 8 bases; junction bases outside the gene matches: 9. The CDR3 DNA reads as TGTGCCAGTAGTAGCAGACAGGGGAGTTCAGAAAAACTGTTTTTT. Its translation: CASSSRQGSSEKLFF.

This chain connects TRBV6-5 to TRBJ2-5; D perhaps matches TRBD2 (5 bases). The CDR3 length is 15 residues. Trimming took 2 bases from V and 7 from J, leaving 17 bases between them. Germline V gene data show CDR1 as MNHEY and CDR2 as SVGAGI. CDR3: CASSYGGISGRTQYF. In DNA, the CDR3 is TGTGCCAGCAGTTACGGAGGCATAAGTGGGAGGACCCAGTACTTC.

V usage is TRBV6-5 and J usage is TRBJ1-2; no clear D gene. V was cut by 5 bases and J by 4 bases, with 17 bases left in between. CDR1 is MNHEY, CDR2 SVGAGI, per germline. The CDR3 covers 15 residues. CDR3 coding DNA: TGTGCCAGCAGTATCCGGGATCTCGTTCTCTATGGCTACACCTTC. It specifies CASSIRDLVLYGYTF.

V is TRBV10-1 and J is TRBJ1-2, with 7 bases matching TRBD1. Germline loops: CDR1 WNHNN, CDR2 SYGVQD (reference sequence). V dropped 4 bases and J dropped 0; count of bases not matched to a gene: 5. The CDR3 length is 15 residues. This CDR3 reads CASSAGQAPNYGYTF. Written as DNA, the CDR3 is TGCGCCAGCAGTGCAGGACAGGCCCCTAACTATGGCTACACCTTC.